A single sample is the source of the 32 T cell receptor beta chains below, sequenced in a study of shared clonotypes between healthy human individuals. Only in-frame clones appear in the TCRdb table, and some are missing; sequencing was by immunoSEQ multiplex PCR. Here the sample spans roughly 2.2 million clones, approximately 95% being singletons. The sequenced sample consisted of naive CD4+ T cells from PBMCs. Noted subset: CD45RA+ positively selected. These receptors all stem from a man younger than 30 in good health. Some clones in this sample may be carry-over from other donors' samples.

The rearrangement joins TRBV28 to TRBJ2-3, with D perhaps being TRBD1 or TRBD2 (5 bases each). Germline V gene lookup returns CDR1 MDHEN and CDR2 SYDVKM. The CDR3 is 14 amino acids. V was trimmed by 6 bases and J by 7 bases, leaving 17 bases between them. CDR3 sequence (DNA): TGTGCCAGCAGCGTTAGGGGCGGGTTAAATACGCAGTATTTT. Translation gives CASSVRGGLNTQYF. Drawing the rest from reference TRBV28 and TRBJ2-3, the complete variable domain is DVKVTQSSRYLVKRTGEKVFLECVQDMDHENMFWYRQDPGLGLRLIYFSYDVKMKEKGDIPEGYSVSREKKERFSLILESASTNQTSMYLCASSVRGGLNTQYFGPGTRLTVL.

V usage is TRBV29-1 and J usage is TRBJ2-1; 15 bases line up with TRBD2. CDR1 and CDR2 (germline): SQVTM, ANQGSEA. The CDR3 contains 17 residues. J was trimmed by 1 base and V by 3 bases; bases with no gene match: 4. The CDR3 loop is CSVDPGLAGGSYNEQFF. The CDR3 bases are TGCAGCGTTGACCCGGGACTAGCGGGAGGTTCCTACAATGAGCAGTTCTTC.

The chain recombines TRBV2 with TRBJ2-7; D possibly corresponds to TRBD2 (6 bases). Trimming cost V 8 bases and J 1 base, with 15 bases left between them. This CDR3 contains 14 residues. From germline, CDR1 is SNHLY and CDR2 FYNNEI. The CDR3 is CASSAGTPSYEQYF. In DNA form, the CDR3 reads TGTGCCAGCTCCGCGGGGACGCCTTCCTACGAGCAGTACTTC. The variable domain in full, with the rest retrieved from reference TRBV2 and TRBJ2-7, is EPEVTQTPSHQVTQMGQEVILRCVPISNHLYFYWYRQILGQKVEFLVSFYNNEISEKSEIFDDQFSVERPDGSNFTLKIRSTKLEDSAMYFCASSAGTPSYEQYFGPGTRLTVT.

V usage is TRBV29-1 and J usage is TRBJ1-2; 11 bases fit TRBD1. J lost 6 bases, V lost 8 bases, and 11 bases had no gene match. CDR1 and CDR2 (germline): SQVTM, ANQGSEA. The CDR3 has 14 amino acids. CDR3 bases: TGCAGCCTCGGGTTGGACAGGGGGCTAGATGGCTACACCTTC. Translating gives CSLGLDRGLDGYTF.

Written as DNA, the CDR3 is TGCGCCAGCAGCCCGAGCGGACGGAGCGGGTGGGAGACCCAGTACTTC. Its protein product is CASSPSGRSGWETQYF. The chain is built from TRBV5-1 and TRBJ2-5, with a weak D call TRBD2 (6 bases). V was pared by 4 bases and J by 5 bases, with 21 bases between. The CDR3 is made up of 16 amino acids. Germline V gene data show CDR1 as SGHRS and CDR2 as YFSETQ.

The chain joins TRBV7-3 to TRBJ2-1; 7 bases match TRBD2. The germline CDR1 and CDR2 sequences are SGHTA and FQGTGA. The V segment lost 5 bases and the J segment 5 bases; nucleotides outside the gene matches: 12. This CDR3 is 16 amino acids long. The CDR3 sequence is CASSPQPSGLNNEQFF. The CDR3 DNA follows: TGTGCCAGCAGCCCACAACCTAGCGGATTAAACAATGAGCAGTTCTTC.

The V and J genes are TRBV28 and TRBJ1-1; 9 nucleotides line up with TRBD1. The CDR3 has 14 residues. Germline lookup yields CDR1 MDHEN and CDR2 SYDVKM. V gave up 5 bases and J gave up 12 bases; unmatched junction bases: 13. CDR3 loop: CASSVNRDREASFF. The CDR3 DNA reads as TGTGCCAGCAGTGTTAACCGGGACAGGGAAGCCTCTTTCTTT. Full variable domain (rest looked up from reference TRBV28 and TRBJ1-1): DVKVTQSSRYLVKRTGEKVFLECVQDMDHENMFWYRQDPGLGLRLIYFSYDVKMKEKGDIPEGYSVSREKKERFSLILESASTNQTSMYLCASSVNRDREASFFGQGTRLTVV.

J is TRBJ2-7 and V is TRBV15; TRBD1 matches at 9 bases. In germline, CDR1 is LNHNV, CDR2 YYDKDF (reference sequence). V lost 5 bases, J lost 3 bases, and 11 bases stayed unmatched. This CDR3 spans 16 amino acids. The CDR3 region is CATSGGQGIGGYEQYF. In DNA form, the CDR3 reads TGTGCCACCAGCGGGGGACAGGGAATTGGAGGCTACGAGCAGTACTTC.

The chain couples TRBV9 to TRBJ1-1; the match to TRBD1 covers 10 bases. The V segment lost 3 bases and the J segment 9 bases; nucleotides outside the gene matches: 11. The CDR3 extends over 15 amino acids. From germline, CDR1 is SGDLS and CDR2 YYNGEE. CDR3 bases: TGTGCCAGCAGCGCGGCAGACAGGGGGCCTTCACAAGCTTTCTTT. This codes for CASSAADRGPSQAFF.

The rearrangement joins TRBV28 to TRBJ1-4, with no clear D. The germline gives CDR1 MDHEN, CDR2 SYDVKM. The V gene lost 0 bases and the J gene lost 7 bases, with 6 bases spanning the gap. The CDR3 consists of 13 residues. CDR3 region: CASSLWTGEKLFF. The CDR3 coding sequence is TGTGCCAGCAGTTTATGGACTGGTGAAAAACTGTTTTTT.

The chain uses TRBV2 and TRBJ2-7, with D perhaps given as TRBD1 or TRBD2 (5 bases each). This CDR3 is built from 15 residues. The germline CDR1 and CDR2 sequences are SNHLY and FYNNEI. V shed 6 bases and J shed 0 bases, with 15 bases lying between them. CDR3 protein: CASRTGTVSSYEQYF. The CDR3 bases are TGTGCCAGCAGGACCGGGACGGTAAGCTCCTACGAGCAGTACTTC.

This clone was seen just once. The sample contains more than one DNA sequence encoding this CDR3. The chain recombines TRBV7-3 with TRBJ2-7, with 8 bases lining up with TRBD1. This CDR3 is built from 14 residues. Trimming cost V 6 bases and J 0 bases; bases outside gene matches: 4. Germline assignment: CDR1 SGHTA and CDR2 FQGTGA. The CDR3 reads CASSRTGYSYEQYF. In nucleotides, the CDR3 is TGTGCCAGCAGTAGGACAGGGTACTCCTACGAGCAGTACTTC.

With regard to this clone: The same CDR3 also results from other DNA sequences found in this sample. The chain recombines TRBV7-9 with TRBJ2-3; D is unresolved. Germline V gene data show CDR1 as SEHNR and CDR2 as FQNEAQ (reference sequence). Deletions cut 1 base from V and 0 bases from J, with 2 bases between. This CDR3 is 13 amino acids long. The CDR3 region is CASSLGSTDTQYF. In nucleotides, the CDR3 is TGTGCCAGCAGCTTAGGAAGCACAGATACGCAGTATTTT.

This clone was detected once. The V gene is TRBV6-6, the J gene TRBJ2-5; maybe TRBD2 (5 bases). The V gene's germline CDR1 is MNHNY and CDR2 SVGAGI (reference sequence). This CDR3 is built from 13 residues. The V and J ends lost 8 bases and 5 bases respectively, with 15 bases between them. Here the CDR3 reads CASSVDPGETQYF. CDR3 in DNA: TGTGCCAGCTCCGTCGACCCGGGGGAGACCCAGTACTTC.

CDR3 protein: CASSRDSSGELFF. CDR3 coding DNA: TGTGCCAGCAGTCGGGACTCCTCCGGGGAGCTGTTTTTT. V is TRBV6-5 and J is TRBJ2-2; TRBD2 might be the D (6 bases). The CDR3 extends over 13 amino acids. Germline CDR1 MNHEY, CDR2 SVGAGI. V was shortened by 5 bases and J by 6 bases, with 10 bases between the two germline ends.

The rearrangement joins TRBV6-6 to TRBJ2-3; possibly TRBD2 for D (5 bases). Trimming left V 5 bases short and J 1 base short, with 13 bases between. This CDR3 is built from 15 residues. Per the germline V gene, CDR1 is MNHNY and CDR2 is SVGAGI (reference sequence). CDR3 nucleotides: TGTGCCAGCAGTACCCTATACGGGGGCACAGATACGCAGTATTTT. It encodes CASSTLYGGTDTQYF.

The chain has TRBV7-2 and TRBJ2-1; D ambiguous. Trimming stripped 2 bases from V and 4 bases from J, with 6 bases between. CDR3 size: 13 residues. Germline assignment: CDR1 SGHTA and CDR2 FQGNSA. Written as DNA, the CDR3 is TGTGCCAGCAGCTTAACGGTTTACAATGAGCAGTTCTTC. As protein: CASSLTVYNEQFF. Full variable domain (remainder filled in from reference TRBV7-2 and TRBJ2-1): GAGVSQSPSNKVTEKGKDVELRCDPISGHTALYWYRQSLGQGLEFLIYFQGNSAPDKSGLPSDRFSAERTGGSVSTLTIQRTQQEDSAVYLCASSLTVYNEQFFGPGTRLTVL.

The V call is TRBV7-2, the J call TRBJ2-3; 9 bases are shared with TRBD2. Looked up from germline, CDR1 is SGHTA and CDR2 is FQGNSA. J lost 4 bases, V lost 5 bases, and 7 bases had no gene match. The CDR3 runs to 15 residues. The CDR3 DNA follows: TGTGCCAGCAGCGTCGGACTAGCGTCCGCAGATACGCAGTATTTT. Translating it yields CASSVGLASADTQYF.

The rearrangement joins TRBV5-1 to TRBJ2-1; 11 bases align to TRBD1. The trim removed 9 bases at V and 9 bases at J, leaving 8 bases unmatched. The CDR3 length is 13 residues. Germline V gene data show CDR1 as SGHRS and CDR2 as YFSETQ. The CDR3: CATSDRGLSEQFF. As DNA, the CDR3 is TGCGCCACTTCGGACAGGGGGCTTAGTGAGCAGTTCTTC.

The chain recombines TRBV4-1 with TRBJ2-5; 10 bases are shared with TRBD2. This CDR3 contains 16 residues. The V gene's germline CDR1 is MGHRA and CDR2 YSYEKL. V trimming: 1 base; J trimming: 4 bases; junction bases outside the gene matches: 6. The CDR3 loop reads CASSQAPSGSGETQYF. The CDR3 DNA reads TGCGCCAGCAGCCAAGCCCCTAGCGGGAGTGGAGAGACCCAGTACTTC.

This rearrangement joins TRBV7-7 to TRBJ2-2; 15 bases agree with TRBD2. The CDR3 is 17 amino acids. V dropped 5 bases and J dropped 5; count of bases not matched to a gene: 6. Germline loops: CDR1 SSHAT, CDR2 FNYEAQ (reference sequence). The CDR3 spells CASSPGTSGRYTGELFF. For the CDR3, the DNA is TGTGCCAGCAGCCCCGGGACTAGCGGGAGGTATACCGGGGAGCTGTTTTTT.

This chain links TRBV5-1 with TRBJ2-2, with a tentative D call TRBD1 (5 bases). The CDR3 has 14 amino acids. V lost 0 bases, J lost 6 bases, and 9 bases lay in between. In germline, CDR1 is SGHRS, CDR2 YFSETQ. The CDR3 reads CASSLGSGSGELFF. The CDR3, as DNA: TGCGCCAGCAGCTTGGGATCAGGGTCCGGGGAGCTGTTTTTT. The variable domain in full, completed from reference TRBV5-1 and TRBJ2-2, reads KAGVTQTPRYLIKTRGQQVTLSCSPISGHRSVSWYQQTPGQGLQFLFEYFSETQRNKGNFPGRFSGRQFSNSRSEMNVSTLELGDSALYLCASSLGSGSGELFFGEGSRLTVL.

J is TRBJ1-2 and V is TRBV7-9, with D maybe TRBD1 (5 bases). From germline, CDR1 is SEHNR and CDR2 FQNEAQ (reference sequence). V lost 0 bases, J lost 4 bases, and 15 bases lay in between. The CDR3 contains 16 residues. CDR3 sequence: CASSLANRDPAYGYTF. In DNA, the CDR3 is TGTGCCAGCAGCTTAGCGAACCGGGACCCTGCCTATGGCTACACCTTC.

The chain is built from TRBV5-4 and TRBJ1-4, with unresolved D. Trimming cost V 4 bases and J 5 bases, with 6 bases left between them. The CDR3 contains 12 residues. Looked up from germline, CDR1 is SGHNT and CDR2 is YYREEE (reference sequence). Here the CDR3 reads CASSLPNEKLFF. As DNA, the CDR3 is TGTGCCAGCAGCCTCCCGAATGAAAAACTGTTTTTT.

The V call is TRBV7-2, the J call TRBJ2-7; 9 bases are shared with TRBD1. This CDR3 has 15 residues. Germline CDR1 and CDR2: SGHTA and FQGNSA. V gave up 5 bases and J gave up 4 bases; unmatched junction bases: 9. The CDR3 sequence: CASSVTGGIQYEQYF. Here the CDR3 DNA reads TGTGCCAGCAGCGTCACAGGGGGCATACAGTACGAGCAGTACTTC.

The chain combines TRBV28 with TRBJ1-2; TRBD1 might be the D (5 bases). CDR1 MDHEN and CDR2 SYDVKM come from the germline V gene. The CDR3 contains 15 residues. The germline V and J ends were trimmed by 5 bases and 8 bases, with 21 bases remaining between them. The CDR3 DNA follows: TGTGCCAGCAGTGGTGTCTTCCGGCCGGGGGGAGGCTACACCTTC. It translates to CASSGVFRPGGGYTF.

CDR3 residues: CASTPTGVEQFF. In DNA, the CDR3 is TGTGCCAGCACCCCCACAGGGGTTGAGCAGTTCTTC. V and J are TRBV2 and TRBJ2-1, with TRBD1 matching over 7 bases. Unmatched junction bases numbered 6, after V lost 7 bases and J lost 9 bases. Germline CDR1 is SNHLY and CDR2 is FYNNEI. This CDR3 comprises 12 residues. The full variable domain, with the rest looked up from reference TRBV2 and TRBJ2-1, is EPEVTQTPSHQVTQMGQEVILRCVPISNHLYFYWYRQILGQKVEFLVSFYNNEISEKSEIFDDQFSVERPDGSNFTLKIRSTKLEDSAMYFCASTPTGVEQFFGPGTRLTVL.

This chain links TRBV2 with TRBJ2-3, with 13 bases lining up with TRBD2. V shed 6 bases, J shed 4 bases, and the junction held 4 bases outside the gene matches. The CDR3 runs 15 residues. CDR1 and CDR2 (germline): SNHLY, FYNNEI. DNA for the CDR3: TGTGCCAGCAGGAGGACTAGCGGGAGCCCAGATACGCAGTATTTT. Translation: CASRRTSGSPDTQYF.

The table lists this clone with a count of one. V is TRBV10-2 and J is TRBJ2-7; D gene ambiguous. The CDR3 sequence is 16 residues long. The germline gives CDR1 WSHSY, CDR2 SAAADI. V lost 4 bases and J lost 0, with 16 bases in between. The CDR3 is CASSVSWATSSYEQYF. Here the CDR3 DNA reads TGCGCCAGCAGTGTATCGTGGGCTACCAGCTCCTACGAGCAGTACTTC.

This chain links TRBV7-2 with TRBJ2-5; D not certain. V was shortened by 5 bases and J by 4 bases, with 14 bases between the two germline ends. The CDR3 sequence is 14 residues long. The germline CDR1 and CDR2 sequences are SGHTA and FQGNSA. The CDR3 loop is CASSPRVSRETQYF. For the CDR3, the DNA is TGTGCCAGCAGCCCCCGAGTTAGTAGAGAGACCCAGTACTTC.

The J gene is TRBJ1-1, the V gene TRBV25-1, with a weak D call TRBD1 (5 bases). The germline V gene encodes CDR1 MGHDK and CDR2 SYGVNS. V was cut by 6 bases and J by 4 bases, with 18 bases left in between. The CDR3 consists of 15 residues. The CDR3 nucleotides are TGTGCCAGCAGCCCACGGGGGGGTAGGGGCACTGAAGCTTTCTTT. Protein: CASSPRGGRGTEAFF.

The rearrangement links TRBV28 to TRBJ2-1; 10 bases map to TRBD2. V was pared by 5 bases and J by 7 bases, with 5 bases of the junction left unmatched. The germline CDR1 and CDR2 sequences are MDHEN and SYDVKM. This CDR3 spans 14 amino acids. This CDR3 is CASSALAGRNEQFF. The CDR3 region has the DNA TGTGCCAGCAGTGCACTAGCGGGAAGGAATGAGCAGTTCTTC.